This entry lists 27 T cell receptor beta chains sequenced from one sample in a study of T cell responses to AZD1222 COVID-19 vaccine. The protocol was immunoSEQ multiplex PCR, while the TCRdb copy is restricted to in-frame clones and leaves out a portion. The sample holds roughly 91,000 clones; roughly 89% are singletons and the top ten take about 2.2%. The starting material was peripheral blood, obtained on day 0 of AZD1222 vaccination. These TCRs come from an adult in good health.

The rearrangement joins TRBV4-1 to TRBJ2-7, with 10 bases lining up with TRBD1. Trimming at V came to 3 bases and at J to 0 bases, leaving 11 bases not matched to a gene. Germline CDR1 reads MGHRA; CDR2 reads YSYEKL. This CDR3 spans 18 amino acids. In nucleotides, the CDR3 is TGCGCCAGCAGCCAGGACAGGGGGTCAACCCCAAGCTCCTACGAGCAGTACTTC. Protein: CASSQDRGSTPSSYEQYF.

The V and J genes are TRBV5-1 and TRBJ2-7; D gene uncertain. The CDR3 has 11 residues. Looked up from germline, CDR1 is SGHRS and CDR2 is YFSETQ. V was cut by 4 bases and J by 0 bases, with 2 bases left in between. The CDR3 spells CASSPSYEQYF. The DNA for the CDR3 is TGCGCCAGCAGCCCCTCCTACGAGCAGTACTTC.

The chain employs TRBV27 and TRBJ2-2; the D gene is possibly TRBD1 (5 bases). V was pared by 6 bases and J by 6 bases, with 17 bases between. Germline CDR1 reads MNHEY; CDR2 reads SMNVEV (reference sequence). CDR3 length: 15 amino acids. The DNA of the CDR3 is TGTGCCAGCAGGATGGGCAGGGCGTGGGCCGGGGAGCTGTTTTTT. Protein product: CASRMGRAWAGELFF.

This chain connects TRBV12-5 to TRBJ1-2, with D possibly TRBD1 on 5 matching bases. Trimming removed 5 bases at V and 5 bases at J, with 15 bases between. The CDR3 is 14 amino acids. CDR1 and CDR2 (germline): LGHNT, FRNRAP. The CDR3 nucleotides read TGTGCTAGTGGTGTCATCGGGACGTCTTATGGCTACACCTTC. Its translation: CASGVIGTSYGYTF.

The V gene is TRBV28, the J gene TRBJ1-4; D may be TRBD1 (5 bases). The germline gives CDR1 MDHEN, CDR2 SYDVKM. Between the trimmed V and J ends, which lost 4 bases and 13 bases, there was a span of 19 bases. CDR3 size: 14 residues. The CDR3 region is CASSSDNSPTGLFF. CDR3 nucleotide sequence: TGTGCCAGCAGTTCGGACAACTCTCCGACTGGACTGTTTTTT.

This sequence joins TRBV6-2 or TRBV6-3 and TRBJ2-2; D gene ambiguous. Germline-derived CDR1 and CDR2 are MNHEY and SVGEGT. This CDR3 spans 15 amino acids. The V and J ends lost 2 bases and 6 bases respectively, with 13 bases between them. The CDR3 coding sequence is TGTGCCAGCAGTTACGGCACGGATCGCGCCGGGGAGCTGTTTTTT. Residues: CASSYGTDRAGELFF.

The chain is built from TRBV10-3 and TRBJ1-1; TRBD1 matches at 7 bases. V shed 4 bases, J shed 5 bases, and the junction held 1 base outside the gene matches. Germline loops: CDR1 ENHRY, CDR2 SYGVKD. The CDR3 runs to 12 residues. CDR3 DNA sequence: TGTGCCATCAGTGCGACAGGGACTGAAGCTTTCTTT. The encoded protein is CAISATGTEAFF.

The J gene is TRBJ1-2, the V gene TRBV12-3 or TRBV12-4; no clear D. This CDR3 is built from 11 residues. Trimming shortened V by 4 bases and J by 5 bases, and 5 bases separated the two germline ends. The CDR3 nucleotides are TGTGCCAGCAGTTCGGGGTATGGCTACACCTTC. Protein sequence: CASSSGYGYTF.

The rearrangement links TRBV7-8 to TRBJ1-5; perhaps TRBD1 as D (6 bases). Per the germline V gene, CDR1 is SGHVS and CDR2 is FQNEAQ. V was clipped by 3 bases and J by 0 bases, with 15 bases between them. The CDR3 is 17 residues long. CDR3 in amino acids: CASSLTGGGYSNQPQHF. The DNA for the CDR3 is TGTGCCAGCAGCTTGACAGGCGGGGGTTATAGCAATCAGCCCCAGCATTTT.

The V gene is TRBV6-1, the J gene TRBJ1-1, with D unresolved. The V gene's germline CDR1 is MNHNS and CDR2 SASEGT. V was clipped by 0 bases and J by 8 bases, with 10 bases between them. CDR3 size: 13 residues. For the CDR3, the DNA is TGTGCCAGCAGTGAAGCGCGGCAGCCAGAAGCTTTCTTT. Its translation is CASSEARQPEAFF.

This chain connects TRBV29-1 to TRBJ1-2; 8 bases align to TRBD1. There are 13 residues in the CDR3. Germline-derived CDR1 and CDR2 are SQVTM and ANQGSEA. Trimming at V came to 5 bases and at J to 6 bases, leaving 8 bases not matched to a gene. The CDR3: CSVNDRGTHGYTF. CDR3 in DNA: TGCAGCGTTAACGACAGGGGAACCCATGGCTACACCTTC.

The rearrangement links TRBV15 to TRBJ1-5; D uncertain. Germline assignment: CDR1 LNHNV and CDR2 YYDKDF (reference sequence). The CDR3 extends over 13 amino acids. V was shortened by 5 bases and J by 6 bases, with 11 bases between the two germline ends. In nucleotides, the CDR3 is TGTGCCACCAGCCCGGTGGGCGGTCAGCCCCAGCATTTT. It specifies CATSPVGGQPQHF. Filled out from reference TRBV15 and TRBJ1-5, the complete variable domain reads DAMVIQNPRYQVTQFGKPVTLSCSQTLNHNVMYWYQQKSSQAPKLLFHYYDKDFNNEADTPDNFQSRRPNTSFCFLDIRSPGLGDTAMYLCATSPVGGQPQHFGDGTRLSIL.

The chain joins TRBV6-5 to TRBJ2-1; D might be TRBD2 (6 bases). The V gene lost 6 bases and the J gene lost 0 bases, with 12 bases spanning the gap. Germline CDR1 reads MNHEY; CDR2 reads SVGAGI. This CDR3 is 15 amino acids long. In DNA, the CDR3 is TGTGCCAGCAGCGGGACTCGGAGCTCCTACAATGAGCAGTTCTTC. Protein product: CASSGTRSSYNEQFF.

The chain employs TRBV4-2 and TRBJ1-2, with D possibly TRBD1 on 5 matching bases. Trimming shortened V by 0 bases and J by 3 bases, and 11 bases separated the two germline ends. Germline V gives CDR1 LGHNA, CDR2 YNFKEQ. The CDR3 sequence is 15 residues long. CDR3 region: CASSQDQGSHYGYTF. The CDR3 DNA sequence: TGTGCCAGCAGCCAAGATCAGGGAAGTCACTATGGCTACACCTTC.

This chain links TRBV27 with TRBJ1-6; a possible D gene is TRBD1 (5 bases). The CDR3 totals 16 residues. Germline V gene sequence: CDR1 MNHEY, CDR2 SMNVEV (reference sequence). The V and J ends lost 0 bases and 5 bases respectively, with 11 bases between them. The chain's CDR3 is CASSLSTRTNNSPLHF. The CDR3 region has the DNA TGTGCCAGCAGTTTATCGACAAGGACAAATAATTCACCCCTCCACTTT.

CDR3 nucleotides: TGTGCCAGCAGCCCGGGACTAGCGGCCGGCACAGATACGCAGTATTTT. Translating gives CASSPGLAAGTDTQYF. The chain recombines TRBV3-1 (or the pseudogene TRBV3-2) with TRBJ2-3; TRBD2 agrees at 11 bases. The V segment lost 4 bases and the J segment 1 base; nucleotides outside the gene matches: 4. From germline, CDR1 is LGHDT and CDR2 YNNKEL (reference sequence). The CDR3 has 16 amino acids.

The chain combines TRBV11-2 with TRBJ2-1, with 8 bases that match TRBD2. The CDR3 runs to 16 residues. Trimming at V came to 2 bases and at J to 1 base, leaving 4 bases not matched to a gene. Germline values: CDR1 SGHAT, CDR2 FQNNGV. CDR3: CASSLLSGSSYNEQFF. The DNA for the CDR3 is TGTGCCAGCAGCTTATTGAGCGGGAGTTCCTACAATGAGCAGTTCTTC.

This clone was seen only a few times. This rearrangement joins TRBV30 to TRBJ1-1; D perhaps matches TRBD1 (6 bases). V was shortened by 2 bases and J by 2 bases, with 9 bases between the two germline ends. The CDR3 loop spans 13 amino acids. CDR1 and CDR2 from the germline V gene are GTSNPN and SVGIG (reference sequence). The CDR3 coding sequence is TGTGCCTGGAGTTGGGGGGCTAACACTGAAGCTTTCTTT. Translation gives CAWSWGANTEAFF.

The genes are TRBV29-1 and TRBJ1-1; D may be TRBD1 (6 bases). The CDR3 spans 13 residues. Germline CDR1 reads SQVTM; CDR2 reads ANQGSEA. Trimming stripped 7 bases from V and 5 bases from J, with 17 bases between. As DNA, the CDR3 is TGCAGCGCCCAAGAGGGGGGGCGAACTGAAGCTTTCTTT. It translates to CSAQEGGRTEAFF. Drawing the rest from reference TRBV29-1 and TRBJ1-1, the complete variable domain is SAVISQKPSRDICQRGTSLTIQCQVDSQVTMMFWYRQQPGQSLTLIATANQGSEATYESGFVIDKFPISRPNLTFSTLTVSNMSPEDSSIYLCSAQEGGRTEAFFGQGTRLTVV.

J is TRBJ1-4 and V is TRBV25-1, with 7 bases lining up with TRBD1. This CDR3 has 15 amino acids. The germline V gene encodes CDR1 MGHDK and CDR2 SYGVNS. With 2 bases clipped from V and 8 bases from J, the junction kept 8 bases outside the gene matches. CDR3 loop: CASSEQDRVGEKLFF. The CDR3 DNA follows: TGTGCCAGCAGTGAACAAGACAGGGTGGGCGAAAAACTGTTTTTT.

The J gene is TRBJ1-2, the V gene TRBV7-2, with no clear D. The V gene's germline CDR1 is SGHTA and CDR2 FQGNSA. Trimming removed 5 bases from V and 2 bases from J, with 12 bases in between. This CDR3 comprises 14 residues. CDR3 sequence: CASSPQTPNYGYTF. In DNA form, the CDR3 reads TGTGCCAGCAGCCCACAGACTCCCAACTATGGCTACACCTTC.

The chain joins TRBV5-4 to TRBJ2-2, with a weak D call TRBD1 (7 bases). The V gene lost 0 bases and the J gene lost 0 bases, with 15 bases spanning the gap. Germline CDR1 SGHNT, CDR2 YYREEE (reference sequence). The CDR3 sequence is 18 residues long. The DNA for the CDR3 is TGTGCCAGCAGCTTGGCCAGGGGGACTTTCGCGAACACCGGGGAGCTGTTTTTT. Protein product: CASSLARGTFANTGELFF.

This chain uses TRBV2 with TRBJ1-1; no clear D. Trimming took 4 bases from V and 0 from J, leaving 6 bases between them. Germline V gives CDR1 SNHLY, CDR2 FYNNEI. This CDR3 region has 13 residues. Here the CDR3 DNA reads TGTGCCAGCAGTGGCCCCCTGAACACTGAAGCTTTCTTT. It codes for CASSGPLNTEAFF. The full variable domain, completed using reference TRBV2 and TRBJ1-1, is EPEVTQTPSHQVTQMGQEVILRCVPISNHLYFYWYRQILGQKVEFLVSFYNNEISEKSEIFDDQFSVERPDGSNFTLKIRSTKLEDSAMYFCASSGPLNTEAFFGQGTRLTVV.

The chain links TRBV2 to TRBJ2-3; TRBD2 matches at 12 bases. The V and J ends lost 6 bases and 4 bases, in that order; junction bases with no gene match: 5. CDR1 is SNHLY, CDR2 FYNNEI, per germline. The CDR3 runs 15 residues. CDR3 DNA sequence: TGTGCCAGCAGCGAGACTAGCGGGAGATCAGATACGCAGTATTTT. Translation gives CASSETSGRSDTQYF.

The chain links TRBV10-3 to TRBJ2-7; tentative D call: TRBD1 (6 bases). The CDR3 extends over 14 amino acids. Trimming removed 4 bases from V and 2 bases from J, with 12 bases in between. Germline assignment: CDR1 ENHRY and CDR2 SYGVKD. The CDR3 protein is CAISGTDLAYEQYF. In nucleotides, the CDR3 is TGTGCCATCAGTGGGACAGATCTCGCCTACGAGCAGTACTTC.

The rearrangement links TRBV6-5 to TRBJ1-3; 7 bases are a match to TRBD1. The CDR3 runs to 14 residues. After removal of 7 bases from V and 4 bases from J, the junction contained 7 bases not matched to a gene. Germline CDR1 MNHEY, CDR2 SVGAGI. CDR3 sequence reads: CASKTGESGNTIYF. In nucleotides, the CDR3 is TGTGCCAGCAAAACAGGGGAATCCGGAAACACCATATATTTT.

J is TRBJ2-2 and V is TRBV5-4; D not certain. V lost 4 bases, J lost 6 bases, and 19 bases lay in between. The CDR3 totals 16 residues. CDR1 and CDR2 (germline): SGHNT, YYREEE (reference sequence). The CDR3 bases are TGTGCCAGCAGCCCCACTTGGGTTATAAGTGCCGGGGAGCTGTTTTTT. Residues: CASSPTWVISAGELFF.